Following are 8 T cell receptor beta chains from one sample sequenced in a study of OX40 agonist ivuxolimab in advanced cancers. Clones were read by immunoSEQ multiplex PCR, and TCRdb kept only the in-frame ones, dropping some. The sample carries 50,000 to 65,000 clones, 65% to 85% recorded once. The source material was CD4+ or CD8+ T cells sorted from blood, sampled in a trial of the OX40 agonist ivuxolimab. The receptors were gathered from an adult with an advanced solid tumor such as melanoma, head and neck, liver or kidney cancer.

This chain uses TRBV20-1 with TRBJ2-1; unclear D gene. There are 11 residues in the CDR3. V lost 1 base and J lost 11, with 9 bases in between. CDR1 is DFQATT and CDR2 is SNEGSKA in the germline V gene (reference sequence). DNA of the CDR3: TGCAGTGCTAGAGTAGGGCTAAAGCAGTTCTTC. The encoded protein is CSARVGLKQFF.

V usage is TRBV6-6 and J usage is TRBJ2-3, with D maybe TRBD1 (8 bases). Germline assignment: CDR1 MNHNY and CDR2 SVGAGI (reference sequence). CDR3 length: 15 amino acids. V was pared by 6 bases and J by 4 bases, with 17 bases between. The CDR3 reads CASSRTGGRADTQYF. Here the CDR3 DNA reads TGTGCCAGCAGCCGCACAGGGGGGAGGGCAGATACGCAGTATTTT.

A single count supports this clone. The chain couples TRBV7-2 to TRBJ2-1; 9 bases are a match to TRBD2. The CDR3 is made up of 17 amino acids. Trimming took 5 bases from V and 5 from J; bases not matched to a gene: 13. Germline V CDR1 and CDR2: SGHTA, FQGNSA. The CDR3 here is CASSPDLFSGGHNEQFF. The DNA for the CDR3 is TGTGCCAGCAGCCCAGACCTATTTAGCGGGGGTCACAATGAGCAGTTCTTC. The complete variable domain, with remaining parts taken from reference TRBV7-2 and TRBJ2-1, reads GAGVSQSPSNKVTEKGKDVELRCDPISGHTALYWYRQSLGQGLEFLIYFQGNSAPDKSGLPSDRFSAERTGGSVSTLTIQRTQQEDSAVYLCASSPDLFSGGHNEQFFGPGTRLTVL.

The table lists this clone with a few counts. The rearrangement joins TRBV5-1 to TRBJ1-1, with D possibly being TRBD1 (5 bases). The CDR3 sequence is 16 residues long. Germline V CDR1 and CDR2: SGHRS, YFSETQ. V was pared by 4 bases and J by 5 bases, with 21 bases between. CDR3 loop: CASSPDSASSLTEAFF. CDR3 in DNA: TGCGCCAGCAGCCCTGACAGCGCTTCCTCCCTAACTGAAGCTTTCTTT.

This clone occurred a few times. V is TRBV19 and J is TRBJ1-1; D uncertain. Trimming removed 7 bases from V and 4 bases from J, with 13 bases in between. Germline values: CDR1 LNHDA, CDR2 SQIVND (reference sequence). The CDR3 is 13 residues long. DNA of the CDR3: TGTGCCAGTATTCCTGGCAGCGGCACTGAAGCTTTCTTT. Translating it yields CASIPGSGTEAFF. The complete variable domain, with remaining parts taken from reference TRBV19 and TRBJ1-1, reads DGGITQSPKYLFRKEGQNVTLSCEQNLNHDAMYWYRQDPGQGLRLIYYSQIVNDFQKGDIAEGYSVSREKKESFPLTVTSAQKNPTAFYLCASIPGSGTEAFFGQGTRLTVV.

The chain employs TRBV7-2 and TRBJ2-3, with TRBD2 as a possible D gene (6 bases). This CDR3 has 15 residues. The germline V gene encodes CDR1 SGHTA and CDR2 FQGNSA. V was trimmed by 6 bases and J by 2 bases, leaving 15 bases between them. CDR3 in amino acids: CASSLFGGNTDTQYF. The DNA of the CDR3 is TGTGCCAGCAGTCTATTCGGGGGAAACACAGATACGCAGTATTTT.

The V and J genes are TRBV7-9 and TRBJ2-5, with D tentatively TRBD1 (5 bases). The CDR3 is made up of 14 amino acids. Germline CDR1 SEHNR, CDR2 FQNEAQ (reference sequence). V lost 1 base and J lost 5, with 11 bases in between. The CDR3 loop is CASSLVSSGETQYF. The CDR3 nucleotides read TGTGCCAGCAGCTTAGTGTCGTCAGGGGAGACCCAGTACTTC.

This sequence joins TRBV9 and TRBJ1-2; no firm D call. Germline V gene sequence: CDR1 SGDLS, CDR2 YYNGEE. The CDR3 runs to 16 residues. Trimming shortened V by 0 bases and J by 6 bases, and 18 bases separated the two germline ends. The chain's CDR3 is CASSVGAGPSSDGYTF. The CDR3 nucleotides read TGTGCCAGCAGCGTAGGGGCCGGACCTTCCTCGGATGGCTACACCTTC.